This entry features one T cell receptor (beta chain) sequence. The antigen is undetermined. Documented time point: persistent/refractory GD, antithyroid drugs over 5 years with positive TRAb. Extracted RNA from PBMCs served as the source of the TCR library. About 9.2 milliliters of peripheral blood were taken and placed in EDTA tubes. V lost 3 bases, J lost 6 bases, and 5 bases stayed unmatched. The CDR3 runs 13 residues. From germline, CDR1 is DFQATT and CDR2 SNEGSKA (reference sequence). Libraries of TCR beta came from iRepertoire HTBI primers plus Arm-PCR of CDR3 regions. TCRdb re-called the multiplex PCR reads through MiXCR, storing one row per CDR3 protein. Of approximately 500,000 distinct CDR3 sequences in the sample, roughly a fifth were seen once. This record comes from a study of regulatory T cells in long-lasting Graves disease. Study results and caveats: The sample size was small, and this may have reduced accuracy. Persistent disease was characterized by preferential usage of TRBV28, TRBJ1-2 and TRBJ2-5.

This chain connects TRBV20-1 to TRBJ2-5; TRBD2 aligns across 9 bases. This sequence originates from a female donor with Graves disease. Sequenced material: peripheral blood mononuclear cells (PBMCs), taken when the disease was refractory, from a patient treated with antithyroid drugs. The CDR3 is CSARRGGLKTQYF. CDR3 in DNA: TGCAGTGCTAGGCGGGGGGGCCTAAAGACCCAGTACTTC.